This TCR beta chain derives from a study of cytomegalovirus exposure and HLA in healthy donors. General study results and limits: Rare TCR sequences dominated, though some public TCRs recurred in many donors. Reports indicated that the classifier achieved high specificity and sensitivity in diagnosing cytomegalovirus status. CMV antigen specificity of a few CMV-associated chains was confirmed in vitro.

In germline, CDR1 is SQVTM, CDR2 ANQGSEA. Trimming left V 6 bases short and J 5 bases short, with 14 bases between. CDR3 length equals 13 residues. As regards this clone: Its target is unknown.

The table came from immunoSEQ multiplex PCR; TCRdb's copy has only in-frame clones and leaves some out. The sample holds 220,000 or so clones, roughly 84% seen once. The J gene is TRBJ2-4, the V gene TRBV29-1; D gene uncertain. The specimen was PBMCs. This sequence was found in a woman under 40 in good health and CMV-seropositive. DNA for the CDR3: TGCAGCGTCCTCTTAGCAACCGAAAACATTCAGTACTTC. Amino acid sequence: CSVLLATENIQYF.